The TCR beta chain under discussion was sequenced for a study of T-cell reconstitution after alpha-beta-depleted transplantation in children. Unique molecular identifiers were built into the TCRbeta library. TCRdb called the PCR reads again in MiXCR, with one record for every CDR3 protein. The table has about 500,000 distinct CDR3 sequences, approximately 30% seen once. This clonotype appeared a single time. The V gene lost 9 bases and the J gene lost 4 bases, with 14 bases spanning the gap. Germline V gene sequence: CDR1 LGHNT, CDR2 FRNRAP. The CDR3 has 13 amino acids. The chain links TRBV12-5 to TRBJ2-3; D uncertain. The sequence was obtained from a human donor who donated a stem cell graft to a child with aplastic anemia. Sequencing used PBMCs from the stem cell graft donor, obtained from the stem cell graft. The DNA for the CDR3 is TGTGCTAGCGACCAAGATGGCCCAGATACGCAGTATTTT. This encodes CASDQDGPDTQYF.